This T cell receptor (beta chain) comes out of a study of beta chain features in type 1 diabetes (dated by TCRdb to between 2018 and 2020). Describing the broader study: Mean age, gender distribution, total cell number and subset yield were not different between patients and healthy donors. A total of just under 110,000,000 sorted cells were examined across all samples, and RNA yield correlated strongly with the number of cells per subset. In the study, recently diagnosed type 1 diabetes patients and matched healthy donors were compared on the TCRB repertoires of their sorted circulating CD4+ T cell subsets. Naive and central memory subsets were obtained from all 28 donors, but regulatory and stem cell-like memory subsets were isolated from only 8 patients and 8 healthy donors.

The CDR3, from cysteine to phenylalanine, totals 13 residues. The kept DNA is CDR3 alone, 39 bases in frame from the first base. V was cut back by 5 bases and J by 5 bases, leaving a gap of 12 bases between them. The germline V gene encodes CDR1 PRHDT and CDR2 FYEKMQ (reference sequence). General findings and caveats noted by the study authors: Naive, central memory and regulatory TCRB repertoires appeared to be more alike among patients than among healthy donors. PCR may preferentially amplify shorter templates, but because patient and control samples were amplified and corrected together, any resulting skew would affect both groups equally. Because small numbers of individuals were included in the HLA sub-analyses, any influence of HLA type on TCRB rearrangement was left unresolved. Because cDNA was sequenced instead of genomic DNA, activated cells with high expression could be over-represented, although the groups did not differ in activation or CD3 levels. A moderate but significant shortening of TCRB CDR3 length was observed in type 1 diabetes patients in all four CD4+ subsets. Patients with type 1 diabetes made fewer insertions and deleted more nucleotides at VDJ recombination sites, implying thymic rearrangement abnormalities.

The table lists this clone with a few counts. It lacks a known antigen. No base quality values were provided; no much bigger clone lies one nucleotide off. From each donor, a single peripheral blood sample of 100 to 150 mL on average was drawn into heparinised tubes. A BD FACSAria II was used to sort naive, central memory, regulatory and stem cell-like memory CD4+ T cells with a panel that included CD45RO, CCR7, CD25, CD127, CD95 and CD27. Purity was above 95% for every sorted population. Right away, PBMCs were isolated by Lymphoprep density gradient centrifugation and were stained directly, with no culture step. So that batch effects would be minimized, each experiment stained and sorted samples in pairs, pairing one healthy donor with one patient. The High Capacity cDNA Reverse Transcription Kit was used to reverse transcribe all of the isolated RNA, meaning that expressed TCRB transcripts were what got sequenced. Naive, central memory and regulatory T cell samples underwent deep immunoSEQ sequencing, averaging approximately 3.3 million total reads per sample. Sorted cells were lysed in RLT buffer and RNA was extracted with DNase-treated RNeasy Micro or Mini kits, depending on cell number. To prevent cross-contamination, each cell subset was processed individually, whereas patient and healthy donor samples were processed jointly. The immunoSEQ multiplex PCR was used to amplify TCRB sequences from cDNA, generating 87-bp fragments that spanned the CDR3 region. Amplicons were sequenced on the Illumina HiSeq platform. Concerning the study's data processing: PCR bias was corrected computationally using synthetic template baselines, and reads within Hamming distance 2 were collapsed, with unmergeable singletons discarded. Reads were aligned against IMGT so that V, D and J genes, CDR3 length and insertions or deletions at six rearrangement sites could be assigned. Clonotype counts were normalized to sorted cell number within each subset before computing true diversity and Gini coefficients with the tcR R package. The overlap coefficient, calculated on TCRB nucleotide sequences, was used to measure repertoire sharing. Out-of-frame TCRB sequences from naive cells were analyzed as a proxy for the pre-selection repertoire. What TCRdb holds here is the immuneACCESS table cut down to in-frame rearrangements. Part of the clones is not present; checked against another copy, under half of the missing clones reflect an unresolved V gene, and the others are unexplained. V, J and clone size were drawn from that table, and D and trimming were deduced from the DNA. This sample lists 500,000 to 650,000 clones; around 11% were detected once. The ten most abundant clones make up around 0.12% of the sample.

The receptor's source is a man aged 25 to 45 with type 1 diabetes. Specimen: naive CD4+ T cells from blood. The cell subset or site tag for this specimen amounts to: true naive CD4+ T cells. The sequence joins TRBV13 to TRBJ2-5, with the D gene not clear enough to name. The DNA sequence reads TGTGCCAGCAGCCTCCGAGTATCGGAGACCCAGTACTTC. The resulting protein is CASSLRVSETQYF.